Following are 12 T cell receptor beta chains from one sample sequenced in a study of CD8+CD57+ T cells in acquired aplastic anemia. Genomic DNA was employed as the template in profiling TCR beta VDJ and CDR3. Via MiXCR, TCRdb re-called the reads, giving one row per CDR3 protein. Of around 170,000 distinct CDR3 sequences listed, about 60% are singletons. Sequencing was performed on sorted CD4+, CD8+, or CD8+CD57+ T cells (not recorded which) from PBMCs. The receptor source for this set is a human donor in good health.

The chain links TRBV5-1 to TRBJ1-4; no definite D call. The V end was cut by 5 bases, the J end by 4 bases, with 6 bases between. The germline gives CDR1 SGHRS, CDR2 YFSETQ. CDR3 size: 12 residues. The CDR3 DNA reads TGCGCCAGCAGAAGAGATAATGAAAAACTGTTTTTT. Residues: CASRRDNEKLFF.

The sample holds one count of this clonotype. V usage is TRBV5-4 and J usage is TRBJ1-6; maybe TRBD1 (5 bases). In germline, CDR1 is SGHNT, CDR2 YYREEE (reference sequence). Trimming pared 5 bases from V and 8 bases from J, leaving 11 bases between. This CDR3 comprises 13 residues. The CDR3 DNA is TGTGCCAGCAGGGGCAGGGTAGATTCACCCCTCCACTTT. It specifies CASRGRVDSPLHF.

This clonotype came up a few times. The chain links TRBV7-8 to TRBJ2-2; D unclear. Trimming took off 4 bases at V and 8 bases at J, with 8 bases between the two ends. The CDR3 is 12 amino acids. Germline-derived CDR1 and CDR2 are SGHVS and FQNEAQ. The CDR3 region has the DNA TGTGCCAGCAGCTCTCTGGGAGGGGAGCTGTTTTTT. It yields the protein CASSSLGGELFF.

The DNA of the CDR3 is TGCGCCAGCAGCTTGGAGGCTAGCGGGGGAGTTGTCAATGAGCAGTTCTTC. Translating gives CASSLEASGGVVNEQFF. The chain is built from TRBV5-1 and TRBJ2-1, with TRBD2 matching over 10 bases. Germline values: CDR1 SGHRS, CDR2 YFSETQ. The CDR3 is made up of 17 amino acids. J was trimmed by 6 bases and V by 0 bases; bases with no gene match: 9.

The sample holds many counts of this clonotype. The rearrangement joins TRBV20-1 to TRBJ2-7; 12 positions agree with TRBD1. The CDR3 spans 15 residues. CDR1 is DFQATT and CDR2 is SNEGSKA in the germline V gene (reference sequence). The J segment lost 4 bases and the V segment lost 0 bases, leaving 4 bases of the junction unmatched. In nucleotides, the CDR3 is TGCAGTGCTAGAGACAGGGACAGGGGGCTGTACGAGCAGTACTTC. It specifies CSARDRDRGLYEQYF.

In the case of this clonotype: One end of the junction is discordant with germline, which a read error may explain. This chain uses TRBV11-1 with TRBJ2-7; D gene uncertain. The CDR3 loop spans 12 amino acids. The germline CDR1 and CDR2 sequences are SGHAT and FQDESV (reference sequence). CDR3 residues: CANSLVRTEQYF. The CDR3 DNA reads TGTGCCAACAGCTTAGTCAGGACGGAGCAGTACTTC.

CDR3 region: CATSDWAGINTGELFF. The CDR3 coding sequence is TGTGCCACCAGTGATTGGGCCGGGATCAACACCGGGGAGCTGTTTTTT. This chain joins TRBV24-1 and TRBJ2-2; D perhaps matches TRBD2 (5 bases). In germline, CDR1 is KGHDR, CDR2 SFDVKD. The CDR3 runs to 16 residues. Trimming stripped 2 bases from V and 2 bases from J, with 11 bases between.

Many counts were recorded for this clonotype. The rearrangement links TRBV9 to TRBJ2-1; tentatively, D is TRBD2 (6 bases). The CDR3 covers 15 residues. CDR1 SGDLS and CDR2 YYNGEE come from the germline V gene. V lost 0 bases to trimming and J lost 4 bases, with 11 bases between them. The CDR3 loop reads CASSVVGSSYNEQFF. The DNA of the CDR3 is TGTGCCAGCAGCGTAGTCGGGAGTTCGTACAATGAGCAGTTCTTC. The variable domain in full, completed from reference TRBV9 and TRBJ2-1, reads DSGVTQTPKHLITATGQRVTLRCSPRSGDLSVYWYQQSLDQGLQFLIQYYNGEERAKGNILERFSAQQFPDLHSELNLSSLELGDSALYFCASSVVGSSYNEQFFGPGTRLTVL.

This clonotype has only a few counts. This chain connects TRBV7-2 to TRBJ2-7; 9 bases fit TRBD2. The CDR3 is made up of 14 amino acids. Per the germline V gene, CDR1 is SGHTA and CDR2 is FQGNSA. Trimming at V came to 1 base and at J to 2 bases, leaving 0 bases not matched to a gene. The CDR3 DNA follows: TGTGCCAGCAGCTTAGGCGGGGGGGCCTACGAGCAGTACTTC. Translating it yields CASSLGGGAYEQYF.

The chain is built from TRBV20-1 and TRBJ2-1; weak D call: TRBD1 (5 bases). Germline-derived CDR1 and CDR2 are DFQATT and SNEGSKA (reference sequence). The V and J ends lost 0 bases and 4 bases respectively, with 16 bases between them. The CDR3 has 16 amino acids. As DNA, the CDR3 is TGCAGTGCTAGAGAGTTGTCAGGGATACAGTACAATGAGCAGTTCTTC. It codes for CSARELSGIQYNEQFF.

The J gene is TRBJ1-1, the V gene TRBV2; TRBD1 might be the D (6 bases). Trimming shortened V by 4 bases and J by 1 base, and 7 bases separated the two germline ends. CDR1 SNHLY and CDR2 FYNNEI come from the germline V gene. The CDR3 consists of 13 residues. This chain's CDR3 is CASSVQGNTEAFF. In DNA, the CDR3 is TGTGCCAGCAGTGTACAGGGGAACACTGAAGCTTTCTTT. The full variable domain, rest sourced from reference TRBV2 and TRBJ1-1, is EPEVTQTPSHQVTQMGQEVILRCVPISNHLYFYWYRQILGQKVEFLVSFYNNEISEKSEIFDDQFSVERPDGSNFTLKIRSTKLEDSAMYFCASSVQGNTEAFFGQGTRLTVV.

This clonotype was seen many times. This chain uses TRBV11-2 with TRBJ2-2, with D tentatively TRBD1 (5 bases). The CDR3 contains 14 residues. Trimming left V 5 bases short and J 6 bases short, with 13 bases between. CDR1 and CDR2 from the germline V gene are SGHAT and FQNNGV. CDR3 nucleotides: TGTGCCAGCAGCCGTGGACACTTCCCCGGGGAGCTGTTTTTT. It specifies CASSRGHFPGELFF.